This T cell receptor beta chain is drawn from a study of T cell changes during pregnancy in multiple sclerosis. Profiled with immunoSEQ multiplex PCR; TCRdb holds only in-frame clones, not every one. This table holds 20,000 to 25,000 clones, over 75% found once. V lost 0 bases and J lost 2; bases outside the gene matches: 3. Germline CDR1 is SQVTM and CDR2 is ANQGSEA. CDR3 length: 14 amino acids. The chain carries TRBV29-1 and TRBJ2-7, with 8 bases that match TRBD2. The sample consisted of CD8+ T cells from peripheral blood mononuclear cells, taken before pregnancy. The sequence came from a female donor with multiple sclerosis, enrolled in a pregnancy study. The DNA of the CDR3 is TGCAGCGTTGAAGAGGCGGGAGGCACCTACGAGCAGTACTTC. Residues: CSVEEAGGTYEQYF.